The rows below give T cell receptor beta chains drawn from one sample of a study of cytomegalovirus exposure and HLA in healthy donors. Clones were sequenced by immunoSEQ multiplex PCR, and TCRdb holds only the in-frame ones, with some missing. Among approximately 88,000 clones, approximately 76% were seen once, and the ten largest hold over 1.1%. Sequencing used PBMCs. The receptors derive from a male donor in good health and CMV-seronegative. The CDR3 runs from the conserved cysteine through the conserved F or W. A D gene is named only where the DNA matches it firmly. Rows give clone size only sometimes, using once, few, many, or a class for an expanded clone.

j_call: TRBJ2-3; v_call: TRBV4-3; d_call: .; clone_size: .; cdr3_nt: TGCGCCAGCAGCCAAGGTGGTTCCCTAGGTCGGGATACGCAGTATTTT; cdr3_aa: CASSQGGSLGRDTQYF
j_call: TRBJ1-5; v_call: TRBV6-5; d_call: TRBD1; clone_size: .; cdr3_nt: TGTGCCAGCATTCAGGGGGACAATCAGCCCCAGCATTTT; cdr3_aa: CASIQGDNQPQHF
j_call: TRBJ2-5; v_call: TRBV18; d_call: .; clone_size: few; cdr3_nt: TGTGCCACCACTCGCCCCCAGGGATCCTCAGAGACCCAGTACTTC; cdr3_aa: CATTRPQGSSETQYF
j_call: TRBJ1-5; v_call: TRBV28; d_call: TRBD1; clone_size: .; cdr3_nt: TGTGCCAGCAGTCTACAGGGGGCGGATAGCAATCAGCCCCAGCATTTT; cdr3_aa: CASSLQGADSNQPQHF
j_call: TRBJ1-1; v_call: TRBV27; d_call: .; clone_size: .; cdr3_nt: TGTGCCAGCAGTTCGAATCGGGTGAACACTGAAGCTTTCTTT; cdr3_aa: CASSSNRVNTEAFF
j_call: TRBJ2-7; v_call: TRBV7-9; d_call: .; clone_size: once; cdr3_nt: TGTGCCAGCAGCTTAGTCAGCTACGAGCAGTACTTC; cdr3_aa: CASSLVSYEQYF
j_call: TRBJ2-2; v_call: TRBV6-4; d_call: TRBD1; clone_size: few; cdr3_nt: TGTGCCAGCAGAGACAGGACAGGGGATAGGACCGGGGAGCTGTTTTTT; cdr3_aa: CASRDRTGDRTGELFF
j_call: TRBJ1-1; v_call: TRBV6-5; d_call: .; clone_size: .; cdr3_nt: TGTGCCAGCAGTTACTATGGGGAGCTGAACACTGAAGCTTTCTTT; cdr3_aa: CASSYYGELNTEAFF
j_call: TRBJ2-7; v_call: TRBV27; d_call: .; clone_size: .; cdr3_nt: TGTGCCAGCAGTTCCAATTACGAGCAGTACTTC; cdr3_aa: CASSSNYEQYF
j_call: TRBJ2-3; v_call: TRBV5-1; d_call: .; clone_size: .; cdr3_nt: TGCGCCAGCAGCTCGGCGGGACGATCCACAGATACGCAGTATTTT; cdr3_aa: CASSSAGRSTDTQYF
j_call: TRBJ1-2; v_call: TRBV28; d_call: .; clone_size: once; cdr3_nt: TGTGCCAGCACTCAAAACTTGATGGTTTTCGGCTATGGCTACACCTTC; cdr3_aa: CASTQNLMVFGYGYTF
j_call: TRBJ2-1; v_call: TRBV4-3; d_call: .; clone_size: .; cdr3_nt: TGCGCCAGCAGCCAAGAACAGGGCAATGAGCAGTTCTTC; cdr3_aa: CASSQEQGNEQFF